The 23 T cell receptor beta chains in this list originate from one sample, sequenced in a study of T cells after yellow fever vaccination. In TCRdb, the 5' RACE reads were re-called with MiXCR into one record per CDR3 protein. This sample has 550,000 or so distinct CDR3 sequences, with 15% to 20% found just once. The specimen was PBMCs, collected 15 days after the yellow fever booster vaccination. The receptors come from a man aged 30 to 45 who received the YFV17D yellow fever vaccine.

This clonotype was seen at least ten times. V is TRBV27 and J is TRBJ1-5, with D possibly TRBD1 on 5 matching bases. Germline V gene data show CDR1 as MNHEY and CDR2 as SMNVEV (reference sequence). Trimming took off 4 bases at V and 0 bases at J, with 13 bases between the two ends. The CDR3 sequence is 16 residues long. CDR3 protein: CASSSRDGYSNQPQHF. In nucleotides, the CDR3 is TGTGCCAGCAGTTCCCGGGACGGATATAGCAATCAGCCCCAGCATTTT.

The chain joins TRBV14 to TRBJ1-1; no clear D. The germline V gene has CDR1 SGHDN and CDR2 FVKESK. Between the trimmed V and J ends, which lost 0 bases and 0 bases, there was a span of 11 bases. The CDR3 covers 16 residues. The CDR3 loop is CASSQDKGSMNTEAFF. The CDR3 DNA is TGTGCCAGCAGCCAAGATAAGGGCAGCATGAACACTGAAGCTTTCTTT.

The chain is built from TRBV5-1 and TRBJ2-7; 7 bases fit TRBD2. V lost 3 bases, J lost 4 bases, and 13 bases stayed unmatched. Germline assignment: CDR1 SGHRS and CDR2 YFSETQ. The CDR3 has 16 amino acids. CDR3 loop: CASSSSMGGTSYEQYF. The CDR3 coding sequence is TGCGCCAGCAGCTCGTCTATGGGGGGGACGTCTTACGAGCAGTACTTC.

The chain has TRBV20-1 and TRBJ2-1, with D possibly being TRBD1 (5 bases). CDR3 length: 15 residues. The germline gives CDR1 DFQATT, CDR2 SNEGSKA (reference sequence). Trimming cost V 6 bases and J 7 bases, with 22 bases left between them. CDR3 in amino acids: CSAYVAPDNKNEQFF. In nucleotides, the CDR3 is TGCAGTGCGTATGTGGCCCCGGACAACAAGAATGAGCAGTTCTTC.

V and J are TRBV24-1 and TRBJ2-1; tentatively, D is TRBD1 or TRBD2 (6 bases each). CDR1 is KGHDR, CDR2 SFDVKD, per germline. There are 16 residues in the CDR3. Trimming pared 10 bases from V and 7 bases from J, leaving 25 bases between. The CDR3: CATEGGGTRGMNEQFF. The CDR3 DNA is TGTGCCACAGAAGGAGGGGGGACTCGAGGCATGAATGAGCAGTTCTTC.

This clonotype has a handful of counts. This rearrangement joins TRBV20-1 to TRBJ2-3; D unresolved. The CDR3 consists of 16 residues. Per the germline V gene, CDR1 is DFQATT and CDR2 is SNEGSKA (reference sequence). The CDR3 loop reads CRSRPPRGENTDTQYF. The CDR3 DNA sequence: TGCAGGTCCCGACCCCCGCGAGGAGAAAACACAGATACGCAGTATTTT.

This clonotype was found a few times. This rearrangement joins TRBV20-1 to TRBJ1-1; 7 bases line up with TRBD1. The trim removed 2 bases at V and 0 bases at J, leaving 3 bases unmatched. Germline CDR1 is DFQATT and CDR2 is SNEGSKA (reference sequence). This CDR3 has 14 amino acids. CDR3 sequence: CSARQGVVNTEAFF. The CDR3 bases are TGCAGTGCTAGACAGGGGGTGGTGAACACTGAAGCTTTCTTT.

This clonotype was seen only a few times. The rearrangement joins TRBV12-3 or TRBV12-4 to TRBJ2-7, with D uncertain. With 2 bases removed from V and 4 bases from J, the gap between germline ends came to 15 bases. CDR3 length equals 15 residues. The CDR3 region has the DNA TGTGCCAGCAGTTTACTGCTCCGCCCAATTTACGAGCAGTACTTC. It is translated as CASSLLLRPIYEQYF.

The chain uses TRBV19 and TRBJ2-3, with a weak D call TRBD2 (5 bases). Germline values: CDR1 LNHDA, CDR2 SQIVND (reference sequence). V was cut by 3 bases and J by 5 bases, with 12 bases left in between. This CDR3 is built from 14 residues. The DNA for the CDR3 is TGTGCCAGTAGTATCATGGGCGGAGGAGATACGCAGTATTTT. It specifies CASSIMGGGDTQYF.

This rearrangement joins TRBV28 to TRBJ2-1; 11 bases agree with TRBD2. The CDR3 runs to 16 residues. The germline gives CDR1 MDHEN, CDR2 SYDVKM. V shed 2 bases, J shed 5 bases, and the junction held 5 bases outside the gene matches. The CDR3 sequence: CASSLLTSGSHNEQFF. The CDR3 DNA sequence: TGTGCCAGCAGTTTACTCACTAGCGGGAGCCACAATGAGCAGTTCTTC.

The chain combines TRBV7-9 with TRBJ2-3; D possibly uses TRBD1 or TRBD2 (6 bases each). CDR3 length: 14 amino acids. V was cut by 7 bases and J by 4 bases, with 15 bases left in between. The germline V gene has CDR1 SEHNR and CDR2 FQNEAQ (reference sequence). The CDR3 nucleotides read TGTGCCAGCACCGTGACCGGGGGCCCAGATACGCAGTATTTT. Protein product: CASTVTGGPDTQYF.

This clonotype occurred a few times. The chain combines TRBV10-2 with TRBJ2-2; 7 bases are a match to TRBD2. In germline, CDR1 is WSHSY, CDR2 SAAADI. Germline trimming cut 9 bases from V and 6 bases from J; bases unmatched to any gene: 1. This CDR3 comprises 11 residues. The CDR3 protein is CASLAAGELFF. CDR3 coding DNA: TGCGCCAGTCTAGCGGCCGGGGAGCTGTTTTTT.

For the CDR3, the DNA is TGTGCCAGCAGTCGACAGGAAGTAAATGAAAAACTGTTTTTT. Encoded protein: CASSRQEVNEKLFF. The chain carries TRBV12-3 or TRBV12-4 and TRBJ1-4; D is perhaps TRBD1 (6 bases). CDR3 length: 14 amino acids. The germline V and J ends were trimmed by 5 bases and 5 bases, with 12 bases remaining between them.

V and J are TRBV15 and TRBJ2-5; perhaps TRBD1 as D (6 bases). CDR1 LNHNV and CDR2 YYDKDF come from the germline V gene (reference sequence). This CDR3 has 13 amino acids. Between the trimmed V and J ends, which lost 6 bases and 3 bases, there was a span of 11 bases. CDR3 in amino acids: CATSFPGEETQYF. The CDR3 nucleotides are TGTGCCACCAGTTTCCCAGGGGAAGAGACCCAGTACTTC.

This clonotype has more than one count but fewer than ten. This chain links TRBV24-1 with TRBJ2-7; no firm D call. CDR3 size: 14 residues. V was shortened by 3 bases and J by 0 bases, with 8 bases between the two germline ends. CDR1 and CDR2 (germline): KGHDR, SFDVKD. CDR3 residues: CATSDRSDSYEQYF. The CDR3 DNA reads TGTGCCACCAGTGATCGCTCAGACTCCTACGAGCAGTACTTC.

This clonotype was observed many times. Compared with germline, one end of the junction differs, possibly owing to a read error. This CDR3 is CASSLENQPQHF. The CDR3 bases are TGTGCCAGCAGCTTAGAAAATCAGCCCCAGCATTTT. V is TRBV12-3 or TRBV12-4 and J is TRBJ1-5; no firm D call. The length of the CDR3 is 12 residues.

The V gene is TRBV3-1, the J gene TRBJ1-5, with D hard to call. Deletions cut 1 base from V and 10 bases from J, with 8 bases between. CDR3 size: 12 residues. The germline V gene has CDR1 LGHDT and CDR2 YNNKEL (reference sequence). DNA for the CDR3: TGTGCCAGCAGCCAAGGCCGGGGACCCCAGCATTTT. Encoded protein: CASSQGRGPQHF.

The CDR3 sequence is CSARDTSGKGETQYF. The CDR3 region has the DNA TGCAGTGCTAGAGATACTTCCGGGAAGGGGGAGACCCAGTACTTC. The genes are TRBV20-1 and TRBJ2-5; D may match TRBD1 or TRBD2 (5 bases each). This CDR3 contains 15 residues. Trimming stripped 0 bases from V and 5 bases from J, with 16 bases between. Looked up from germline, CDR1 is DFQATT and CDR2 is SNEGSKA (reference sequence).

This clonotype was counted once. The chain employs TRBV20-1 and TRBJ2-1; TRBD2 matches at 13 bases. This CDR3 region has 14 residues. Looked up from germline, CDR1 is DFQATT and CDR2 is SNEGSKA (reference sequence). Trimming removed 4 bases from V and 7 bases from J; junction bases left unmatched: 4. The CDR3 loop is CSATRTSGSNEQFF. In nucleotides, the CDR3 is TGCAGTGCTACACGGACTAGCGGGAGTAATGAGCAGTTCTTC.

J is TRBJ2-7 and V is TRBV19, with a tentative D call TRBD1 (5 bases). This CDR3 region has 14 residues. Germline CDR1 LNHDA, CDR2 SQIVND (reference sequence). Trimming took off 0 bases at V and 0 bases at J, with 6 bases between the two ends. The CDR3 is CASSIEDSSYEQYF. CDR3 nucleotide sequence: TGTGCCAGTAGTATAGAAGACAGCTCCTACGAGCAGTACTTC.

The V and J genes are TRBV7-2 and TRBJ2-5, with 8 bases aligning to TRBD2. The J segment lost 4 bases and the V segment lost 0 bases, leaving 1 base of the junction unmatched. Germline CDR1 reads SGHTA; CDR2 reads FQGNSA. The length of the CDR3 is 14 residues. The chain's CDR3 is CASSLARGGETQYF. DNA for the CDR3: TGTGCCAGCAGCTTAGCTCGGGGGGGAGAGACCCAGTACTTC. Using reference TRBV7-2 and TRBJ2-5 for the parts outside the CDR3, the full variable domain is GAGVSQSPSNKVTEKGKDVELRCDPISGHTALYWYRQSLGQGLEFLIYFQGNSAPDKSGLPSDRFSAERTGGSVSTLTIQRTQQEDSAVYLCASSLARGGETQYFGPGTRLLVL.

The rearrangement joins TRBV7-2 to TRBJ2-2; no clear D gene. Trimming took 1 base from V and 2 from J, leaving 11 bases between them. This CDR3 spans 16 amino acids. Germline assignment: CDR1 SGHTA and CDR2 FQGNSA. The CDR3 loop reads CASSLDSSVNTGELFF. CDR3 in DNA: TGTGCCAGCAGCTTAGATTCCAGCGTTAACACCGGGGAGCTGTTTTTT.

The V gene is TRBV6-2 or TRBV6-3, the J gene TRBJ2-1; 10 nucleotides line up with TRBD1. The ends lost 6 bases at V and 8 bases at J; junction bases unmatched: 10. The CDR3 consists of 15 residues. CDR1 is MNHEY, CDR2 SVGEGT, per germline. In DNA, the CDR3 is TGTGCCAGCAGCAGCCGGGACAGGGGATTCGATGAGCAGTTCTTC. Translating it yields CASSSRDRGFDEQFF.